This T cell receptor beta chain was recorded in a study of response to subunit inactivated influenza vaccine. General study findings and limits: With each seasonal influenza vaccination, the authors suggested, few new T cells are recruited.

Worth noting for this clonotype: Its antigen is not identified.

Using its own MiXCR run on the RT-PCR reads, TCRdb lists one record per CDR3 protein. The sample shows 500,000 to 550,000 distinct CDR3 sequences, approximately 7.7% of them seen only once. The length of the CDR3 is 15 residues. V was pared by 2 bases and J by 5 bases, with 16 bases between. The clonotype was recovered from a man aged 45 to 70 who received an inactivated influenza vaccine. The sequences come from PBMCs from blood, collected around 25 months after vaccination. The chain links TRBV12-3 or TRBV12-4 to TRBJ2-7; a weak D match, TRBD1 (5 bases). The CDR3 DNA follows: TGTGCCAGCAGTTTATTTGCAGCAGGGCCCCACGAGCAGTACTTC. This gives the protein CASSLFAAGPHEQYF.